This T cell receptor beta chain is from a study of Graves' ophthalmopathy and Graves' hyperthyroidism. Study-wide results and limits: As the model predicted ophthalmopathy progression, it achieved a sensitivity of 55% to 71% and a specificity of 72.22%.

CDR3 length: 12 residues. Germline V gene lookup returns CDR1 SGHKS and CDR2 YYEKEE (reference sequence). A follow-up of 18 months without ophthalmopathy meant that hyperthyroidism was stable. The authors enrolled newly diagnosed hyperthyroidism patients aged 18 to 65 with under 2 months' duration. This clonotype was seen a few times. Its target is unknown. The junction differs from germline at one of its ends, possibly a read error. Scientists amplified the TCR beta CDR3 regions from RNA transcripts. Amplification began with first-round RT-PCR using HTBI primers, then second-round multiplex PCR was performed. TCRdb recomputed calls from the multiplex PCR reads with MiXCR, one row per CDR3 protein. The sample carries 350,000 to 400,000 distinct CDR3 sequences, about 16% recorded once.

This clonotype was obtained from a woman under 30 with stable Graves' hyperthyroidism. The sample comprised peripheral blood. The genes are TRBV5-5 and TRBJ1-1; weak D call: TRBD1 (6 bases). The CDR3 DNA reads as TGTGCCGGCAGCTTGGAAAACAGGGTAGCTTTCTTT. Translation gives CAGSLENRVAFF.